The sequence of this TCR beta chain was determined in a study of cytomegalovirus exposure and HLA in healthy donors. Study findings and constraints: In an earlier analysis, productive rearrangement rates for most beta V segments clustered near 87% or 30%. The authors later found most CMV-associated TCR beta chains appeared HLA-restricted.

Between the trimmed V and J ends, which lost 1 base and 7 bases, there was a span of 8 bases. The CDR3 sequence is 13 residues long. Germline CDR1 is LNHDA and CDR2 is SQIVND (reference sequence). In the case of this clone: As yet, its antigen is unknown.

The PCR employed 60 Vbeta primers together with 13 Jbeta primers. Data came from immunoSEQ multiplex PCR; TCRdb stores just in-frame clones and leaves some out. Seen here are 150,000 to 200,000 clones, 70% to 90% observed once, and the top ten hold roughly 0.69%. Healthy individuals who donated bone marrow served as the donors. The source is a woman younger than 35 in good health and CMV-seronegative. The chain is built from TRBV19 and TRBJ2-1; the D is unclear. Source material: PBMCs. The CDR3 is CASSIAGANEQFF. CDR3 sequence (DNA): TGTGCCAGTAGTATAGCTGGAGCGAATGAGCAGTTCTTC.